Following are 20 T cell receptor beta chains from one sample sequenced in a study of blood T cell repertoires in COVID-19 (dated by TCRdb to 2019 to 2021). To prepare the library, the immunoSEQ multiplex PCR assay was applied. In its TCRdb copy, this immuneACCESS table keeps in-frame sequences only and misses some clones. Where compared with another copy, unresolved V genes explain less than half of these, and the others have no known cause. The sample includes more than 200,000 clones, with 80% to 85% observed a single time. The top ten hold about 11% of the sample. The sequenced sample consisted of peripheral blood. The receptor set was obtained from an elderly woman with COVID-19, enrolled during active disease.

V is TRBV3-1 (or the pseudogene TRBV3-2) and J is TRBJ2-1, with D maybe TRBD1 (6 bases). The V and J ends lost 8 bases and 7 bases respectively, with 12 bases between them. Per the germline V gene, CDR1 is LGHDT and CDR2 is YNNKEL (reference sequence). The CDR3 loop spans 12 amino acids. The CDR3 DNA reads TGTGCCAGCCTGGGGGCTACTAATGAGCAGTTCTTC. This codes for CASLGATNEQFF.

The V call is TRBV7-9, the J call TRBJ2-1; D remains ambiguous. V lost 4 bases and J lost 2, with 12 bases in between. The CDR3 runs 15 residues. Germline V lookup: CDR1 SEHNR, CDR2 FQNEAQ (reference sequence). The CDR3 nucleotides read TGTGCCAGCAGCTCCGTCGGCGGCACCTACAATGAGCAGTTCTTC. Translated: CASSSVGGTYNEQFF.

This chain links TRBV2 with TRBJ1-1; D uncertain. The CDR3 has 13 residues. Germline V CDR1 and CDR2: SNHLY, FYNNEI. Trimming cost V 2 bases and J 1 base, with 5 bases left between them. This CDR3 is CASSEQANTEAFF. The CDR3 DNA sequence: TGTGCCAGCAGTGAACAGGCGAACACTGAAGCTTTCTTT.

The chain employs TRBV7-9 and TRBJ1-6, with a possible D match to TRBD1 (5 bases). CDR1 is SEHNR, CDR2 FQNEAQ, per germline (reference sequence). V gave up 0 bases and J gave up 7 bases, with 13 bases separating them. The CDR3 sequence is 16 residues long. The CDR3 loop reads CASSLAAGVNNSPLHF. The CDR3 bases are TGTGCCAGCAGCTTAGCGGCGGGGGTGAACAATTCACCCCTCCACTTT.

J is TRBJ1-6 and V is TRBV18; a weak D match, TRBD1 (5 bases). V shed 1 base and J shed 9 bases, with 10 bases lying between them. The CDR3 covers 14 residues. CDR1 is KGHSH and CDR2 is LQKENI in the germline V gene. The CDR3 reads CASSPQEGRSPLHF. CDR3 sequence (DNA): TGTGCCAGCTCACCACAGGAGGGGCGTTCACCCCTCCACTTT.

The rearrangement links TRBV6-4 to TRBJ1-6; D perhaps matches TRBD1 (6 bases). The germline V gene has CDR1 MRHNA and CDR2 SNTAGT. This CDR3 region has 13 residues. V lost 6 bases, J lost 10 bases, and 13 bases lay in between. CDR3 DNA: TGTGCCAGCAGCGAGACAGGAGGATCACCCCTCCACTTT. It yields the protein CASSETGGSPLHF.

This chain joins TRBV4-1 and TRBJ1-6, with TRBD1 matching 7 bases. This CDR3 comprises 16 residues. V dropped 1 base and J dropped 4; count of bases not matched to a gene: 4. Germline CDR1 is MGHRA and CDR2 is YSYEKL. The CDR3: CASSQAPGQYNSPLHF. The CDR3 region has the DNA TGCGCCAGCAGCCAAGCCCCGGGACAGTATAATTCACCCCTCCACTTT.

The chain joins TRBV10-3 to TRBJ1-2; 7 nucleotides align to TRBD1. The V and J ends lost 2 bases and 4 bases, in that order; junction bases with no gene match: 10. Germline V gene sequence: CDR1 ENHRY, CDR2 SYGVKD. The CDR3 covers 16 residues. The DNA of the CDR3 is TGTGCCATCAGTGAGCGAACCTTGGGACAGAGCTATGGCTACACCTTC. Protein product: CAISERTLGQSYGYTF.

The sample holds one count of this clone. The chain combines TRBV11-2 with TRBJ2-5, with D unresolved. This CDR3 spans 15 amino acids. CDR1 is SGHAT and CDR2 is FQNNGV in the germline V gene. The V gene lost 2 bases and the J gene lost 0 bases, with 10 bases spanning the gap. The CDR3 loop is CASSLTIRDQETQYF. As DNA, the CDR3 is TGTGCCAGCAGCTTAACCATCCGAGACCAAGAGACCCAGTACTTC. Drawing the rest from reference TRBV11-2 and TRBJ2-5, the complete variable domain is EAGVAQSPRYKIIEKRQSVAFWCNPISGHATLYWYQQILGQGPKLLIQFQNNGVVDDSQLPKDRFSAERLKGVDSTLKIQPAKLEDSAVYLCASSLTIRDQETQYFGPGTRLLVL.

This chain links TRBV27 with TRBJ1-2, with D possibly being TRBD1 (5 bases). CDR1 and CDR2 from the germline V gene are MNHEY and SMNVEV (reference sequence). The CDR3 is 14 residues long. V dropped 6 bases and J dropped 0 bases, with 11 bases sitting between them. As DNA, the CDR3 is TGTGCCAGCAGCCCAGGGTTCCCTAACTATGGCTACACCTTC. Its translation: CASSPGFPNYGYTF.

This sequence joins TRBV2 and TRBJ1-3; tentatively, D is TRBD1 (6 bases). Trimming took off 7 bases at V and 0 bases at J, with 10 bases between the two ends. Germline assignment: CDR1 SNHLY and CDR2 FYNNEI. The CDR3 has 14 amino acids. The CDR3 sequence is CASTGDTSGNTIYF. CDR3 nucleotide sequence: TGTGCCAGCACTGGGGACACCTCTGGAAACACCATATATTTT.

V usage is TRBV5-1 and J usage is TRBJ2-2, with D uncertain. The germline V gene encodes CDR1 SGHRS and CDR2 YFSETQ. The CDR3 spans 15 residues. Trimming cost V 1 base and J 5 bases, with 12 bases left between them. CDR3 in amino acids: CASSLNTVPTGELFF. The CDR3 DNA is TGCGCCAGCAGCTTGAATACAGTGCCTACCGGGGAGCTGTTTTTT.

V and J are TRBV7-2 and TRBJ1-1; 11 bases line up with TRBD1. CDR3 length: 19 amino acids. CDR1 SGHTA and CDR2 FQGNSA come from the germline V gene. V was pared by 5 bases and J by 0 bases, with 14 bases of the junction left unmatched. CDR3 residues: CASSPRDRGKKGMNTEAFF. The CDR3 coding sequence is TGTGCCAGCAGCCCCCGGGACAGGGGGAAAAAGGGAATGAACACTGAAGCTTTCTTT.

This clone was recorded only once. The genes are TRBV9 and TRBJ1-2; 7 nucleotides agree with TRBD1. This CDR3 has 15 amino acids. J lost 6 bases, V lost 3 bases, and 11 bases had no gene match. Looked up from germline, CDR1 is SGDLS and CDR2 is YYNGEE. The CDR3 DNA follows: TGTGCCAGCAGCGGAGGTAGGGGGCTAAAGGATGGCTACACCTTC. Amino acid sequence: CASSGGRGLKDGYTF.

This rearrangement joins TRBV6-4 to TRBJ1-6; tentative D call: TRBD1 (5 bases). Per germline, CDR1 MRHNA and CDR2 SNTAGT. The V end was cut by 0 bases, the J end by 6 bases, with 12 bases between. The CDR3 length is 16 residues. The CDR3 spells CASSDSATRGNSPLHF. The CDR3 coding sequence is TGTGCCAGCAGTGACTCTGCCACAAGGGGTAATTCACCCCTCCACTTT.

This chain uses TRBV4-2 with TRBJ1-2; D unresolved. V was shortened by 0 bases and J by 9 bases, with 14 bases between the two germline ends. The CDR3 contains 14 residues. Germline values: CDR1 LGHNA, CDR2 YNFKEQ. The CDR3 DNA sequence: TGTGCCAGCAGCCAAGATGCAGTAAGCAGGCGCTACACCTTC. Translation: CASSQDAVSRRYTF.

This chain connects TRBV5-8 to TRBJ2-3; TRBD1 matches 8 bases. Germline CDR1 and CDR2: SGHTS and YDEGEE. After removal of 5 bases from V and 3 bases from J, the junction contained 8 bases not matched to a gene. The CDR3 length is 15 residues. CDR3 DNA sequence: TGTGCCAGCAGTACCGACAGGGGTGTAACAGATACGCAGTATTTT. It yields the protein CASSTDRGVTDTQYF.

This clone has only a few counts. The chain employs TRBV28 and TRBJ1-4, with 9 positions matching TRBD1. There are 15 residues in the CDR3. Unmatched junction bases numbered 9, after V lost 7 bases and J lost 6 bases. CDR1 and CDR2 (germline): MDHEN, SYDVKM. The CDR3 nucleotides read TGTGCCAGCACCTTGCCGGGACAGGGTTATGAAAAACTGTTTTTT. The encoded protein is CASTLPGQGYEKLFF.

The rearrangement links TRBV7-2 to TRBJ1-6, with D possibly matching TRBD1 (5 bases). The germline V and J ends were trimmed by 2 bases and 1 base, with 9 bases remaining between them. The germline V gene encodes CDR1 SGHTA and CDR2 FQGNSA. The CDR3 runs to 16 residues. The CDR3: CASSLRQGSYNSPLHF. As DNA, the CDR3 is TGTGCCAGCAGCTTAAGGCAGGGTTCCTATAATTCACCCCTCCACTTT.

The chain recombines TRBV5-4 with TRBJ2-2; D may be TRBD1 (7 bases). Germline CDR1 is SGHNT and CDR2 is YYREEE (reference sequence). The CDR3 length is 16 residues. The ends were cut back, 0 bases at V and 3 bases at J, with 12 bases in the middle. The CDR3 sequence: CASSLGGTVYTGELFF. DNA for the CDR3: TGTGCCAGCAGCTTGGGCGGGACAGTATACACCGGGGAGCTGTTTTTT.